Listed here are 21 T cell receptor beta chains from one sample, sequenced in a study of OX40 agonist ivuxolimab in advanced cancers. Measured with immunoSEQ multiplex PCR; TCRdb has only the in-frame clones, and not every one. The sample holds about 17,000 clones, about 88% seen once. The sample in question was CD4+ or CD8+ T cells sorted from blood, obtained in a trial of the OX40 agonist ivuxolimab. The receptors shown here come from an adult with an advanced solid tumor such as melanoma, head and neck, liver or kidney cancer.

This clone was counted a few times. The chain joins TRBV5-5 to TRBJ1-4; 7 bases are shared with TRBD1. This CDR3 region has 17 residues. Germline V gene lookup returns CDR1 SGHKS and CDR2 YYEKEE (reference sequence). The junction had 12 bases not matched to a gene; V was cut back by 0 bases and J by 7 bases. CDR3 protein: CASSLDVGGAVSEKLFF. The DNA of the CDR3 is TGTGCCAGCAGCTTGGATGTAGGGGGCGCCGTAAGTGAAAAACTGTTTTTT.

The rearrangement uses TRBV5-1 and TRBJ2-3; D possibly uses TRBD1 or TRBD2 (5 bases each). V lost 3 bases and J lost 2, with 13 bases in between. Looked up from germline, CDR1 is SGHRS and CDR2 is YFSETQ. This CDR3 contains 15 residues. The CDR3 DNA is TGCGCCAGCAGCTCGGCCCTGGGGGTCACAGATACGCAGTATTTT. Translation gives CASSSALGVTDTQYF.

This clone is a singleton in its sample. CDR3 bases: TGTGCCAGCAGTTACGGGGTACGTCAGCCCCAGCATTTT. This gives the protein CASSYGVRQPQHF. The rearrangement links TRBV6-5 to TRBJ1-5; the D is unclear. V shed 2 bases and J shed 6 bases, with 8 bases lying between them. Per germline, CDR1 MNHEY and CDR2 SVGAGI. This CDR3 spans 13 amino acids.

CDR3 in amino acids: CASSLDRGSGNTIYF. CDR3 DNA sequence: TGTGCCAGCAGCTTGGACAGGGGTTCAGGAAACACCATATATTTT. This rearrangement joins TRBV13 to TRBJ1-3; 9 bases match TRBD1. This CDR3 region has 15 residues. The V segment lost 3 bases and the J segment 4 bases; nucleotides outside the gene matches: 4. Germline V CDR1 and CDR2: PRHDT, FYEKMQ (reference sequence).

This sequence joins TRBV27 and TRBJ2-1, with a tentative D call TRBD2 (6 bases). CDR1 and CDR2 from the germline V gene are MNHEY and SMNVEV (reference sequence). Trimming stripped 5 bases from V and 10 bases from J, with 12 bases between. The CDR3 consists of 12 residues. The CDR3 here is CASSILASEQFF. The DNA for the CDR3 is TGTGCCAGCAGTATACTAGCATCCGAGCAGTTCTTC.

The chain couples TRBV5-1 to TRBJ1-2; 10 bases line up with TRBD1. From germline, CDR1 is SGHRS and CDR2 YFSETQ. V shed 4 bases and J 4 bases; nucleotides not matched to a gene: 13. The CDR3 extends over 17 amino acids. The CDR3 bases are TGCGCCAGCAGCCCTGAGACAGGGGGCGGACCCTTCTATGGCTACACCTTC. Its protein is CASSPETGGGPFYGYTF.

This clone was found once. The CDR3 sequence is CASRTPEQPSTDTQYF. Here the CDR3 DNA reads TGCGCCAGCAGAACTCCGGAGCAACCTAGCACAGATACGCAGTATTTT. The chain links TRBV5-1 to TRBJ2-3; D not resolved. The CDR3 is 16 residues long. Germline V gene sequence: CDR1 SGHRS, CDR2 YFSETQ. V lost 5 bases to trimming and J lost 0 bases, with 16 bases between them.

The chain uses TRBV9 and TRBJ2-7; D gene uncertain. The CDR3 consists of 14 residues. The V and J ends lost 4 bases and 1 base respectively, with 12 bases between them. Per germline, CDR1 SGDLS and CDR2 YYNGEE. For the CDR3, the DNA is TGTGCCAGCAGCCCTCCGGAAAGTTCCTACGAGCAGTACTTC. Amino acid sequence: CASSPPESSYEQYF.

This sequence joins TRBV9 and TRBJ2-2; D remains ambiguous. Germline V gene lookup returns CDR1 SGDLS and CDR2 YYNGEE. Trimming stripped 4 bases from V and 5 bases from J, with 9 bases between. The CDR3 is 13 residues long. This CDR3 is CASSPRVTGELFF. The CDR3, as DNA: TGTGCCAGCAGCCCCCGGGTGACCGGGGAGCTGTTTTTT.

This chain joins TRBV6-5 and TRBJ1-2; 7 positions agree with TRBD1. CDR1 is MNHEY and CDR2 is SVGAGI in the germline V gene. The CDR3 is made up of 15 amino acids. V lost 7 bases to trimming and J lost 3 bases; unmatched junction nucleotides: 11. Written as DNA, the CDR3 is TGTGCCAGCACCTATATCAGGGGGGCGGACTATGGCTACACCTTC. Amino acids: CASTYIRGADYGYTF.

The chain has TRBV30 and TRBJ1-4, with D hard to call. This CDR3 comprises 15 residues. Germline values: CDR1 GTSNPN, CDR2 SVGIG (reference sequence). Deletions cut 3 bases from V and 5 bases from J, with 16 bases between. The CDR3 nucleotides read TGTGCCTGGAGGACGGCGGCGGGTTGGAATGAAAAACTGTTTTTT. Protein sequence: CAWRTAAGWNEKLFF.

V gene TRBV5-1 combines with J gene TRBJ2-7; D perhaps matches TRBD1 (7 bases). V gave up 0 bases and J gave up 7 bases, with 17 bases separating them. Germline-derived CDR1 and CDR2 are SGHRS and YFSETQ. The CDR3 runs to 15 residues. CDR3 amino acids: CASSLDTGDLEEQYF. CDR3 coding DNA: TGCGCCAGCAGCTTGGATACAGGGGACTTAGAAGAGCAGTACTTC.

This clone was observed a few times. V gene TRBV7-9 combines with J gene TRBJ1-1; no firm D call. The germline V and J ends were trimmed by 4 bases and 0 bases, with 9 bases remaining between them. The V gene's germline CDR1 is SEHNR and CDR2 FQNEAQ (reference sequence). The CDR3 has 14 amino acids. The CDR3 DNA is TGTGCCAGCAGCTACGAGACCGTGAACACTGAAGCTTTCTTT. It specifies CASSYETVNTEAFF.

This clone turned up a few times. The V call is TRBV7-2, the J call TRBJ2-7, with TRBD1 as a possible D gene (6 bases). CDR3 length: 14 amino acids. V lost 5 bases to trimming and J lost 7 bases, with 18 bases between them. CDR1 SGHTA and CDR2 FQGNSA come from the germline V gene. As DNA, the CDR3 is TGTGCCAGCAGCGTAGACAGGCTCTTAGGAGAGCAGTACTTC. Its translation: CASSVDRLLGEQYF. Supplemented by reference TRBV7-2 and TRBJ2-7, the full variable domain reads GAGVSQSPSNKVTEKGKDVELRCDPISGHTALYWYRQSLGQGLEFLIYFQGNSAPDKSGLPSDRFSAERTGGSVSTLTIQRTQQEDSAVYLCASSVDRLLGEQYFGPGTRLTVT.

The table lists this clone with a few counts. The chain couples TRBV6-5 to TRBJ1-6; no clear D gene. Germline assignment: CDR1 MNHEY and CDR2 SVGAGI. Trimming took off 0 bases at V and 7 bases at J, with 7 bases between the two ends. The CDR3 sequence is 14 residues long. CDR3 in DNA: TGTGCCAGCAGTTACTCCGGGAGAAATTCACCCCTCCACTTT. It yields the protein CASSYSGRNSPLHF.

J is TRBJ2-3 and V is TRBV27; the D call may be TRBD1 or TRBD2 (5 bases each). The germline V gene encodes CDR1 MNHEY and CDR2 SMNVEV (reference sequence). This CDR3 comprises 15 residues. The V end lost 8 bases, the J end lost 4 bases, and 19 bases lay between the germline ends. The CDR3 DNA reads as TGTGCCAGCTCGGGGCAGGGCCTAGGGGCAGATACGCAGTATTTT. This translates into CASSGQGLGADTQYF.

The CDR3 region is CASSYSIYSSTDTQYF. In DNA form, the CDR3 reads TGTGCCAGCAGTTACTCGATCTACAGTAGCACAGATACGCAGTATTTT. V is TRBV6-5 and J is TRBJ2-3; no firm D call. The CDR3 length is 16 residues. Deletions cut 0 bases from V and 0 bases from J, with 10 bases between. Per the germline V gene, CDR1 is MNHEY and CDR2 is SVGAGI.

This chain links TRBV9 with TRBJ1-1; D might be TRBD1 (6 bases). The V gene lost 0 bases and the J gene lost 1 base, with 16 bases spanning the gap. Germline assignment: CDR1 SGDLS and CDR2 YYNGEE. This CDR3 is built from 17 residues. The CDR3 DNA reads TGTGCCAGCAGCGTAGCTTATGAAGGGGGGGAGAACACTGAAGCTTTCTTT. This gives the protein CASSVAYEGGENTEAFF.

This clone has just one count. For the CDR3, the DNA is TGTGCCAGCAGCTTCGGTGGCCAACCCTACGAGCAGTACTTC. Protein: CASSFGGQPYEQYF. The chain recombines TRBV11-2 with TRBJ2-7; D gene ambiguous. This CDR3 has 14 residues. The germline V gene encodes CDR1 SGHAT and CDR2 FQNNGV. The V and J ends lost 3 bases and 2 bases respectively, with 11 bases between them.

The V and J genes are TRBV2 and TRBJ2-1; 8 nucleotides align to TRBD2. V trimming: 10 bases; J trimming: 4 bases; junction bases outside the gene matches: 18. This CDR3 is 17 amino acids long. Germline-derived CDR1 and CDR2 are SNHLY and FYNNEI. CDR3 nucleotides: TGTGCCATCGTGGGAGCGGGGGCCCTATCATCGTACAATGAGCAGTTCTTC. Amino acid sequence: CAIVGAGALSSYNEQFF.

CDR3 residues: CASSALTDTQYF. In nucleotides, the CDR3 is TGTGCCAGCAGTGCCTTGACGGATACGCAGTATTTT. The chain has TRBV27 and TRBJ2-3; D unclear. V was shortened by 5 bases and J by 6 bases, with 9 bases between the two germline ends. Germline V gene sequence: CDR1 MNHEY, CDR2 SMNVEV (reference sequence). This CDR3 is built from 12 residues.